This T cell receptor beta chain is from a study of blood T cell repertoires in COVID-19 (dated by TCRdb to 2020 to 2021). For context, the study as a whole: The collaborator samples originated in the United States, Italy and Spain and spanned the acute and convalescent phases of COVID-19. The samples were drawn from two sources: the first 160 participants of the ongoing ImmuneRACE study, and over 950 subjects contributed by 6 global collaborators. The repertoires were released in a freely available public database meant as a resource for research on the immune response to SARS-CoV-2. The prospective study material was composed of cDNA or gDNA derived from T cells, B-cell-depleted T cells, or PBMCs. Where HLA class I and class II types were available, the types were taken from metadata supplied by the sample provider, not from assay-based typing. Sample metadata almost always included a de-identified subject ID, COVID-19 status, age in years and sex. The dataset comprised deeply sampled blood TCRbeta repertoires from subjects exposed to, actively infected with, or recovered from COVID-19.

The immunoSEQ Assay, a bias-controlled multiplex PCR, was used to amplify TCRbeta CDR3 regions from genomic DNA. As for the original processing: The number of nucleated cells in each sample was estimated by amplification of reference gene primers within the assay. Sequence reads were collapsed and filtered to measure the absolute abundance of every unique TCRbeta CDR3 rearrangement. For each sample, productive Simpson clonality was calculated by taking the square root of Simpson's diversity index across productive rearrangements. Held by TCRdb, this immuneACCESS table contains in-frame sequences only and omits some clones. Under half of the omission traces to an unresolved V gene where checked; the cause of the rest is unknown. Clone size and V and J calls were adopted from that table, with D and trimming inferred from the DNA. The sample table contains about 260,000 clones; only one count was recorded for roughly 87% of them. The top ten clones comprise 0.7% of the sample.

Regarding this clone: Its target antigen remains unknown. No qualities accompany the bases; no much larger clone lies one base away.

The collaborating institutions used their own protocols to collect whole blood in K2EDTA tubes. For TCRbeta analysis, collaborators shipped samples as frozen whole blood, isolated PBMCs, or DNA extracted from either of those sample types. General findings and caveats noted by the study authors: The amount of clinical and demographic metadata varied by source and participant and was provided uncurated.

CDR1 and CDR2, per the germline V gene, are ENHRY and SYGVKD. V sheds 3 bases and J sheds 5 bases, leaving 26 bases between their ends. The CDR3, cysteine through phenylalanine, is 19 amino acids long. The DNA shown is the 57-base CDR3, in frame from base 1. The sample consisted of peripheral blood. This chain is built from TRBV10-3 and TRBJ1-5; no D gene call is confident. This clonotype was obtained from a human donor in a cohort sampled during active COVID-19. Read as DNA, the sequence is TGTGCCATCAGTGAATACCCTCCTCGAGGGCGGTCGGTGGATCAGCCCCAGCATTTT. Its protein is CAISEYPPRGRSVDQPQHF.